Below are 24 T cell receptor beta chains sequenced from a single sample in a study of T cell responses to AZD1222 COVID-19 vaccine. Clones were sequenced by immunoSEQ multiplex PCR, and TCRdb holds only the in-frame ones, with some missing. The table has about 140,000 clones, approximately 90% seen once; the top ten hold around 3%. Source: peripheral blood, taken 28 days after the second AZD1222 dose. The receptors derive from an adult who received the AZD1222 COVID-19 vaccine.

The CDR3 DNA reads TGTGCCAGCAGCGTAGGGGGCATAGGCAACACTGAAGCTTTCTTT. The encoded protein is CASSVGGIGNTEAFF. The rearrangement links TRBV9 to TRBJ1-1; perhaps TRBD1 as D (5 bases). Germline CDR1 SGDLS, CDR2 YYNGEE. V was trimmed by 0 bases and J by 2 bases, leaving 11 bases between them. CDR3 length: 15 residues.

The chain combines TRBV19 with TRBJ1-2; no definite D call. The CDR3 is 18 amino acids. Germline V gene sequence: CDR1 LNHDA, CDR2 SQIVND (reference sequence). V lost 7 bases to trimming and J lost 4 bases, with 28 bases between them. The CDR3 DNA reads as TGTGCCAGTAATAATGGCGGAGCCGCACAAGGGATGTCCTATGGCTACACCTTC. Its protein is CASNNGGAAQGMSYGYTF.

The genes are TRBV7-2 and TRBJ1-2, with D perhaps TRBD1 (6 bases). This CDR3 is 14 amino acids long. The germline CDR1 and CDR2 sequences are SGHTA and FQGNSA. The V and J ends lost 3 bases and 4 bases respectively, with 12 bases between them. The CDR3 DNA reads as TGTGCCAGCAGCTTGGACAGCCTGCTCTATGGCTACACCTTC. It yields the protein CASSLDSLLYGYTF.

This clone was counted once. The gene calls are TRBV19 and TRBJ2-1, with D possibly matching TRBD1 (6 bases). The CDR3 consists of 14 residues. Germline loops: CDR1 LNHDA, CDR2 SQIVND (reference sequence). The V end was cut by 7 bases, the J end by 9 bases, with 19 bases between. Here the CDR3 reads CASTQGRGWGEQFF. The CDR3, as DNA: TGTGCCAGTACCCAGGGCAGGGGCTGGGGTGAGCAGTTCTTC. The full variable domain, rest sourced from reference TRBV19 and TRBJ2-1, is DGGITQSPKYLFRKEGQNVTLSCEQNLNHDAMYWYRQDPGQGLRLIYYSQIVNDFQKGDIAEGYSVSREKKESFPLTVTSAQKNPTAFYLCASTQGRGWGEQFFGPGTRLTVL.

V usage is TRBV5-1 and J usage is TRBJ2-2; tentative D call: TRBD1 (6 bases). Germline V gene sequence: CDR1 SGHRS, CDR2 YFSETQ. Trimming cost V 3 bases and J 0 bases, with 12 bases left between them. The CDR3 totals 16 residues. The CDR3 DNA reads as TGCGCCAGCAGCTCCACAGGGCCCCCGAACACCGGGGAGCTGTTTTTT. This encodes CASSSTGPPNTGELFF. The complete variable domain, with remaining parts taken from reference TRBV5-1 and TRBJ2-2, reads KAGVTQTPRYLIKTRGQQVTLSCSPISGHRSVSWYQQTPGQGLQFLFEYFSETQRNKGNFPGRFSGRQFSNSRSEMNVSTLELGDSALYLCASSSTGPPNTGELFFGEGSRLTVL.

The V and J genes are TRBV6-5 and TRBJ2-1, with TRBD1 matching 7 bases. The CDR3 runs 14 residues. CDR1 is MNHEY and CDR2 is SVGAGI in the germline V gene. The V and J ends lost 7 bases and 3 bases, in that order; junction bases with no gene match: 6. The CDR3 DNA reads as TGTGCCAGCACTCCGGACAGGAGCTACAATGAGCAGTTCTTC. Its protein product is CASTPDRSYNEQFF.

This clone was found once. The chain links TRBV2 to TRBJ1-5; TRBD1 matches 8 bases. From germline, CDR1 is SNHLY and CDR2 FYNNEI. The CDR3 is 15 amino acids. V lost 4 bases, J lost 7 bases, and 9 bases stayed unmatched. Here the CDR3 reads CASSVGQGGSQPQHF. CDR3 DNA sequence: TGTGCCAGCAGTGTTGGACAGGGCGGTTCGCAGCCCCAGCATTTT.

The chain recombines TRBV5-1 with TRBJ2-7; 7 bases are a match to TRBD1. Germline V gene data show CDR1 as SGHRS and CDR2 as YFSETQ. This CDR3 spans 15 amino acids. Trimming removed 2 bases from V and 3 bases from J; junction bases left unmatched: 8. CDR3 sequence: CASSFDPGQSYEQYF. CDR3 bases: TGCGCCAGCAGCTTTGATCCGGGACAGAGCTACGAGCAGTACTTC.

This clone was found a few times. CDR3 in amino acids: CAWGRRSVNDGPLHF. The CDR3 nucleotides are TGTGCCTGGGGACGGCGGAGTGTGAACGACGGTCCACTGCATTTT. The gene calls are TRBV30 and TRBJ1-5; no firm D call. The V gene's germline CDR1 is GTSNPN and CDR2 SVGIG (reference sequence). V lost 5 bases and J 15 bases, leaving 29 bases between the germline ends. The length of the CDR3 is 15 residues.

V and J are TRBV12-3 or TRBV12-4 and TRBJ1-2; tentatively, D is TRBD1 (5 bases). This CDR3 comprises 13 residues. Trimming cost V 6 bases and J 7 bases, with 15 bases left between them. CDR3 amino acids: CASSVTGPPGYTF. In nucleotides, the CDR3 is TGTGCCAGCAGCGTAACAGGTCCCCCTGGCTACACCTTC.

Turning to this clone: The sample holds other DNA sequences that translate to the same CDR3. This rearrangement joins TRBV6-5 to TRBJ2-7; D ambiguous. The germline CDR1 and CDR2 sequences are MNHEY and SVGAGI. Trimming pared 6 bases from V and 6 bases from J, leaving 9 bases between. The CDR3 runs to 11 residues. Here the CDR3 reads CASSTRFEQYF. The DNA for the CDR3 is TGTGCCAGCAGCACCCGGTTCGAGCAGTACTTC.

This chain connects TRBV13 to TRBJ2-7; TRBD1 matches at 8 bases. V lost 4 bases, J lost 6 bases, and 8 bases stayed unmatched. The CDR3 has 14 residues. Germline values: CDR1 PRHDT, CDR2 FYEKMQ (reference sequence). CDR3 DNA sequence: TGTGCCAGCAGCTCACCGTCACAGGGGGTCGAGCAGTACTTC. Translating it yields CASSSPSQGVEQYF.

This chain uses TRBV18 with TRBJ2-5; TRBD1 is a possible D gene (5 bases). Germline V gene data show CDR1 as KGHSH and CDR2 as LQKENI. The CDR3 spans 13 residues. V was cut by 3 bases and J by 4 bases, with 9 bases left in between. CDR3 bases: TGTGCCAGCTCACCCCCGACAGTAGAGACCCAGTACTTC. Amino acids: CASSPPTVETQYF. Full variable domain (remainder filled in from reference TRBV18 and TRBJ2-5): NAGVMQNPRHLVRRRGQEARLRCSPMKGHSHVYWYRQLPEEGLKFMVYLQKENIIDESGMPKERFSAEFPKEGPSILRIQQVVRGDSAAYFCASSPPTVETQYFGPGTRLLVL.

The rearrangement uses TRBV5-1 and TRBJ1-2; D gene uncertain. Germline assignment: CDR1 SGHRS and CDR2 YFSETQ. The CDR3 is 15 residues long. Trimming took 2 bases from V and 3 from J, leaving 14 bases between them. The CDR3 loop is CASSFLGVADYGYTF. The CDR3 DNA reads as TGCGCCAGCAGCTTTTTGGGCGTTGCAGACTATGGCTACACCTTC.

The V call is TRBV10-2, the J call TRBJ2-7; 11 bases fit TRBD2. The germline V gene has CDR1 WSHSY and CDR2 SAAADI. The junction had 13 bases not matched to a gene; V was cut back by 9 bases and J by 6 bases. This CDR3 contains 15 residues. In nucleotides, the CDR3 is TGCGCCAGTATGGGGGGGACTAGCGGCTTCGGCGAGCAGTACTTC. Residues: CASMGGTSGFGEQYF.

A remark on this clone: Germline and junction disagree at one end, which may indicate a read error. The rearrangement joins TRBV2 to TRBJ1-5, with a possible D match to TRBD1 (6 bases). The germline V gene encodes CDR1 SNHLY and CDR2 FYNNEI. The length of the CDR3 is 13 residues. CDR3 in DNA: TGTGCCAGCAATGAAGACAGGTATCAGCCCCAGCATTTT. It translates to CASNEDRYQPQHF.

The chain joins TRBV5-8 to TRBJ1-2; perhaps TRBD1 as D (6 bases). V was clipped by 0 bases and J by 6 bases, with 12 bases between them. Germline V gene data show CDR1 as SGHTS and CDR2 as YDEGEE. This CDR3 spans 14 amino acids. CDR3 nucleotide sequence: TGTGCCAGCAGCTTGGCGTGGGGGGCTAATGGCTACACCTTC. It codes for CASSLAWGANGYTF.

This chain connects TRBV7-2 to TRBJ2-7; TRBD1 matches at 8 bases. The CDR3 contains 15 residues. V lost 4 bases and J lost 6; bases outside the gene matches: 11. Germline CDR1 reads SGHTA; CDR2 reads FQGNSA. The CDR3 DNA reads as TGTGCCAGCAGCTGGCCCGGACAGGGAAGGGGCGAGCAGTACTTC. Protein product: CASSWPGQGRGEQYF.

V is TRBV5-1 and J is TRBJ1-2, with TRBD1 identical over 7 bases. Germline-derived CDR1 and CDR2 are SGHRS and YFSETQ. The CDR3 covers 15 residues. Trimming at V came to 4 bases and at J to 7 bases, leaving 13 bases not matched to a gene. The DNA for the CDR3 is TGCGCCAGCAGCCTTCAGACAGGGCCCTCTCTTGGCTACACCTTC. Its translation is CASSLQTGPSLGYTF.

The CDR3: CATSRGSQEGSYTF. The CDR3 nucleotides read TGTGCCACTTCCAGGGGCAGCCAGGAGGGGAGCTACACCTTC. This chain connects TRBV19 to TRBJ1-2, with D possibly TRBD1 on 6 matching bases. The CDR3 spans 14 residues. V gave up 10 bases and J gave up 9 bases, with 24 bases separating them. Germline loops: CDR1 LNHDA, CDR2 SQIVND (reference sequence). The variable domain in full, completed from reference TRBV19 and TRBJ1-2, reads DGGITQSPKYLFRKEGQNVTLSCEQNLNHDAMYWYRQDPGQGLRLIYYSQIVNDFQKGDIAEGYSVSREKKESFPLTVTSAQKNPTAFYLCATSRGSQEGSYTFGSGTRLTVV.

This chain links TRBV5-1 with TRBJ2-2; D may be TRBD1 or TRBD2 (7 bases each). CDR1 is SGHRS and CDR2 is YFSETQ in the germline V gene. Trimming stripped 2 bases from V and 7 bases from J, with 15 bases between. The CDR3 is 15 residues long. CDR3 residues: CASSLTTGRDGELFF. The CDR3 DNA follows: TGCGCCAGCAGCTTAACGACAGGGAGGGACGGGGAGCTGTTTTTT. The full variable domain, in which reference TRBV5-1 and TRBJ2-2 provide the parts outside the CDR3, is KAGVTQTPRYLIKTRGQQVTLSCSPISGHRSVSWYQQTPGQGLQFLFEYFSETQRNKGNFPGRFSGRQFSNSRSEMNVSTLELGDSALYLCASSLTTGRDGELFFGEGSRLTVL.

The chain has TRBV4-3 and TRBJ2-2; D is undetermined. V lost 1 base to trimming and J lost 4 bases, with 16 bases between them. CDR3 length equals 17 residues. In germline, CDR1 is LGHNA, CDR2 YSLEER. This CDR3 reads CASSQASKGWGTGELFF. Here the CDR3 DNA reads TGCGCCAGCAGCCAAGCGTCGAAAGGCTGGGGCACCGGGGAGCTGTTTTTT.

V usage is TRBV9 and J usage is TRBJ2-2; 11 bases are a match to TRBD2. V lost 0 bases, J lost 7 bases, and 11 bases stayed unmatched. The V gene's germline CDR1 is SGDLS and CDR2 YYNGEE. There are 18 residues in the CDR3. CDR3 sequence reads: CASSVGLAGGPLGGELFF. The CDR3 DNA follows: TGTGCCAGCAGCGTAGGGCTAGCGGGGGGCCCTCTGGGCGGGGAGCTGTTTTTT.

V gene TRBV6-5 combines with J gene TRBJ1-5, with 7 bases matching TRBD1. The CDR3 contains 12 residues. The germline V gene encodes CDR1 MNHEY and CDR2 SVGAGI. V lost 7 bases and J lost 5; bases outside the gene matches: 2. The CDR3, as DNA: TGTGCCAGCATAACAGGGGATCAGCCCCAGCATTTT. Its translation is CASITGDQPQHF.